The 6 T cell receptor beta chains listed next were all sequenced from one sample in a study of cytomegalovirus exposure and HLA in healthy donors. PCR employed 60 Vbeta and 13 Jbeta primers. Profiling relied on immunoSEQ multiplex PCR, and the TCRdb table lists in-frame clones only, not all of them. The sample has about 160,000 clones; roughly 80% are singletons. The sequencing sample was made of PBMCs. All receptors derive from a man aged 45 to 65 in good health and CMV-seropositive.

V usage is TRBV5-6 and J usage is TRBJ1-4, with 7 nucleotides matching TRBD1. In germline, CDR1 is SGHDT, CDR2 YYEEEE. The trim removed 3 bases at V and 3 bases at J, leaving 2 bases unmatched. The CDR3 spans 14 residues. DNA of the CDR3: TGTGCCAGCAGCTGGGGACAGCCTAATGAAAAACTGTTTTTT. It encodes CASSWGQPNEKLFF. The whole variable domain, filled in from reference TRBV5-6 and TRBJ1-4, reads DAGVTQSPTHLIKTRGQQVTLRCSPKSGHDTVSWYQQALGQGPQFIFQYYEEEERQRGNFPDRFSGHQFPNYSSELNVNALLLGDSALYLCASSWGQPNEKLFFGSGTQLSVL.

V is TRBV4-2 and J is TRBJ2-3, with TRBD1 as a possible D gene (5 bases). This CDR3 has 16 residues. Trimming cost V 1 base and J 4 bases, with 15 bases left between them. Germline lookup yields CDR1 LGHNA and CDR2 YNFKEQ. DNA for the CDR3: TGTGCCAGCAGCCAAGCCGGCCAGGGTAACGCAGATACGCAGTATTTT. Translated: CASSQAGQGNADTQYF.

CDR3 loop: CASSDSPSGRYNEQFF. Here the CDR3 DNA reads TGTGCCAGCAGTGACTCACCCAGCGGGAGGTACAATGAGCAGTTCTTC. The chain carries TRBV6-4 and TRBJ2-1; 9 nucleotides align to TRBD2. The germline gives CDR1 MRHNA, CDR2 SNTAGT. With 0 bases clipped from V and 4 bases from J, the junction kept 4 bases outside the gene matches. This CDR3 spans 16 amino acids.

This clone was detected a few times. The CDR3 coding sequence is TGCGCCAGCAGCCAAGTGGCTAGCGGAGACACAGATACGCAGTATTTT. It codes for CASSQVASGDTDTQYF. The chain has TRBV4-1 and TRBJ2-3, with 7 nucleotides matching TRBD2. CDR3 length equals 16 residues. Germline CDR1 and CDR2: MGHRA and YSYEKL. Trimming removed 1 base from V and 2 bases from J; junction bases left unmatched: 6.

The chain uses TRBV6-6 and TRBJ1-4; D uncertain. V was clipped by 6 bases and J by 5 bases, with 10 bases between them. CDR3 size: 13 residues. CDR1 is MNHNY and CDR2 is SVGAGI in the germline V gene (reference sequence). The CDR3 protein is CASRTRGNEKLFF. The CDR3 DNA reads TGTGCCAGCAGGACGAGAGGGAATGAAAAACTGTTTTTT.

This clone was observed a handful of times. The V call is TRBV27, the J call TRBJ2-2, with D perhaps TRBD2 (6 bases). This CDR3 has 13 amino acids. Trimming stripped 8 bases from V and 3 bases from J, with 10 bases between. Germline V gives CDR1 MNHEY, CDR2 SMNVEV (reference sequence). The CDR3 DNA reads as TGTGCCAGCCGCTGGGGGGACACCGGGGAGCTGTTTTTT. Protein: CASRWGDTGELFF.